What follows describes a single T cell receptor (beta chain). Its antigen is as yet unknown. The data derive from a study of T cell responses to AZD1222 COVID-19 vaccine. Whole-study context: Pooling covered second doses at about 4 or about 12 weeks. Study-level results: Baseline seropositives among AZD1222 recipients totaled only 5 to 7. Targets within unmutated variant regions were reportedly found for nearly half of spike-specific TCRs. There were mostly white British donors and more females than males, and clonal diversity was possibly underestimated.

Profiled with immunoSEQ multiplex PCR; TCRdb holds only in-frame clones, not every one. This sample has about 190,000 clones, with about 94% found just once. The CDR3 runs to 12 residues. V lost 4 bases and J 7 bases, leaving 8 bases between the germline ends. The germline V gene encodes CDR1 SEHNR and CDR2 FQNEAQ (reference sequence). Sequencing was performed on peripheral blood, taken on day 0 of AZD1222 vaccination. The chain carries TRBV7-9 and TRBJ1-5; D gene unclear. The TCR comes from an adult in good health. The DNA for the CDR3 is TGTGCCAGCAGCTCCCTGGGACAGCCCCAGCATTTT. It is translated as CASSSLGQPQHF.